These T cell receptor beta chains were read from a single sample in a study of T cells expressing NK-cell markers. TCRdb reprocessed the 5' RACE reads, with one entry per CDR3 protein and no DNA. In total, the table holds about 380,000 distinct CDR3 sequences. The sample was blood T cells: a sorted CD56 or NKG2C T cell subset, CD4+ or CD8+ T cells, or bulk PBMC T cells (not recorded which). The origin of the receptors is a man aged 18-69 years in good health. The CDR3 runs from the conserved cysteine through the conserved F or W.

v_gene	j_gene	CDR3aa
TRBV29-1	TRBJ2-1	CSTGLGALGFF
TRBV20-1	TRBJ2-1	CSARVAGEGNEQFF
TRBV28	TRBJ1-4	CASSFSLLTKRNEKLFF
TRBV5-6	TRBJ2-7	CASSNSWAGEQYF
TRBV5-5	TRBJ2-7	CASSPGLGMAYEQYF
TRBV28	TRBJ2-5	CASSLLPGVETQYF
TRBV12-3/TRBV12-4	TRBJ1-6	CASSLRPDSPLHF
TRBV30	TRBJ1-6	CAWSVLGQGNSPLHF
TRBV5-1	TRBJ2-7	CASSLALSGGSYEQYF
TRBV20-1	TRBJ1-1	CSASGPWGRNTEAFF
TRBV7-9	TRBJ1-2	CASSLVLNRGHDYGYTF
TRBV19	TRBJ2-3	CASGPLAFGTDTQYF
TRBV5-1	TRBJ1-4	CASSPRLGAANEKLFF
TRBV12-5	TRBJ1-2	CASGEIYRVGYTF
TRBV6-1	TRBJ1-6	CASSGQGFGNSPLHF
TRBV19	TRBJ1-1	CASSIRGSTEAFF
TRBV5-5	TRBJ2-1	CASSRQGGTTTYNEQFF
TRBV5-1	TRBJ2-1	CASSLVVGAGGNEQFF
TRBV2	TRBJ2-2	CASRNTENTGELFF
TRBV7-3	TRBJ2-5	CASSRTGSWGETQYF
TRBV20-1	TRBJ1-3	CSARTGTGGNTIYF
TRBV29-1	TRBJ2-1	CSVVGQRNEQFF
TRBV5-1	TRBJ2-1	CASRPQEGSYNEQFF
TRBV6-2/TRBV6-3	TRBJ1-2	CASSPGAVYGYTF
TRBV12-3/TRBV12-4	TRBJ1-2	CATKTDYGYTF
TRBV11-2	TRBJ2-1	CASSPKAENNEQFF
TRBV5-1	TRBJ2-5	CASSLAGVSIKTQYF
TRBV2	TRBJ2-1	CASSEDGGPFHEQFF
TRBV18	TRBJ1-5	CASSPLAGDQPQHF
TRBV29-1	TRBJ2-4	CSVQQRTVDIQYF
TRBV15	TRBJ2-7	CATSRDLGTGEQYF
TRBV20-1	TRBJ2-7	CSVRGWVGHEQYF
TRBV20-1	TRBJ1-4	CSARPHRGAPEKLFF
TRBV7-8	TRBJ1-3	CASRPTGAGNTIYF
TRBV21-1	TRBJ2-2	CASERGDRNTGELFF
TRBV7-6	TRBJ2-3	CASRPDRGADTQYF
TRBV12-3/TRBV12-4	TRBJ1-3	CASRRNPGNTIYF
TRBV27	TRBJ2-4	CASSGTTGVRNIQYF
TRBV7-2	TRBJ2-1	CASSLVSVNAGAYNEQFF
TRBV5-1	TRBJ2-1	CASSGTATYNEQFF
TRBV7-9	TRBJ1-1	CASTDRAGAGRGLAAFF
TRBV18	TRBJ2-2	CASSISGRNGELFF
TRBV6-5	TRBJ2-3	CASSSDSLQTDTQYF